This T cell receptor (beta chain) was identified in a study of TIL therapy for anti-PD-1-resistant metastatic lung cancer. Study background: Most patients had lung adenocarcinoma; a few tumors were EGFR-mutant, two ALK-rearranged; half smoked currently or formerly.

A word on this clone: Its target is not known.

Germline CDR1 reads LNHDA; CDR2 reads SQIVND (reference sequence). This CDR3 has 14 amino acids. V lost 10 bases and J lost 4; bases outside the gene matches: 8. The libraries were made with immunoSEQ v3. This table comes from immunoSEQ multiplex PCR, and its TCRdb copy is limited to in-frame clones, with some not included. Among fewer than 65,000 clones, 70% to 90% were seen once, and the ten largest hold 2.9%. Time point given: pre-treatment sample, taken before nivolumab and TIL therapy. Study-wide points: Infused TIL clonotypes partially replaced the baseline blood repertoire, then decayed over months.

The source of this sequence is a person aged 25 to 80 with non-small cell lung cancer. This chain joins TRBV19 and TRBJ2-2; TRBD1 aligns across 8 bases. The sequences come from blood, collected at baseline. This CDR3 is CATRDRQATGELFF. Here the CDR3 DNA reads TGTGCCACCCGGGACAGGCAGGCCACCGGGGAGCTGTTTTTT.